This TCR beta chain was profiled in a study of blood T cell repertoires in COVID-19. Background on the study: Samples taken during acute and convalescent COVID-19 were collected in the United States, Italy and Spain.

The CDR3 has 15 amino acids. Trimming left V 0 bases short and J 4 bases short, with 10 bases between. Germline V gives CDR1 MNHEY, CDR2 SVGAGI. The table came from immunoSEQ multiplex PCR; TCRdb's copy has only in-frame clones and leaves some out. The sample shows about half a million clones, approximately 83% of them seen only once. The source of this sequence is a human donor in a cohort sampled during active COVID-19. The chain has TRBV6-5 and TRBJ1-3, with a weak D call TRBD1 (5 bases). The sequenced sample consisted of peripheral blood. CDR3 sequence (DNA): TGTGCCAGCAGTTACTCCGGGGGTATCGGAAACACCATATATTTT. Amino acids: CASSYSGGIGNTIYF.